The rows below give T cell receptor beta chains drawn from one sample of a study of long-term antiretroviral therapy in people with HIV. Sequenced by immunoSEQ multiplex PCR; TCRdb stores in-frame clones only, minus some. The table lists roughly 19,000 clones, 87% of them singletons. The source material was unsorted PBMCs, sampled 2.1 years after starting antiretroviral therapy. The receptors come from a man between 18 and 35 years old with HIV. Each CDR3 is given with its conserved first and last residue. The D gene is left open where the match is weak. Clone size, where shown, is once, few, many, or a class for clones that have expanded.

>once|.|TRBJ2-7|TRBV6-6
TGTGCCAGCAGTTACTCGGAATCAGGGTTCCACGAGCAGTACTTC
CASSYSESGFHEQYF
>.|TRBD2|TRBJ2-7|TRBV5-6
TGTGCCAGCAGCGCCGCTAGCGGGACCTACGAGCAGTACTTC
CASSAASGTYEQYF
>.|.|TRBJ1-5|TRBV4-3
TGCGCCAGCAGCCCTACTTTAAATCAGCCCCAGCATTTT
CASSPTLNQPQHF
>.|.|TRBJ1-2|TRBV4-3
TGCGCCAGCAGCCAAGATAGGGGGATCCATGGCTACACCTTC
CASSQDRGIHGYTF
>.|.|TRBJ1-2|TRBV7-8
TGTGCCAGCAGCTTTAGGGTGGACTATGGCTACACCTTC
CASSFRVDYGYTF
>.|.|TRBJ2-1|TRBV6-6
TGTGCCAGCATGCTCTCGAGCTCCTACAATGAGCAGTTCTTC
CASMLSSSYNEQFF
>.|TRBD1|TRBJ2-1|TRBV10-3
TGTGCCATCAGTTCCGACAGGGGGACCATCTACAATGAGCAGTTCTTC
CAISSDRGTIYNEQFF
>.|.|TRBJ1-6|TRBV27
TGTGCCAGCAGTTTATCGGCACCAAATTCACCCCTCCACTTT
CASSLSAPNSPLHF
>.|TRBD1|TRBJ2-7|TRBV7-8
TGTGCCAGCAGCCCAACAGGGGGCAAATACGAGCAGTACTTC
CASSPTGGKYEQYF
>.|.|TRBJ1-3|TRBV5-1
TGCGCCAGCAGCGGGGGAACTGGAAACACCATATATTTT
CASSGGTGNTIYF
>.|.|TRBJ1-3|TRBV19
TGTGCCAGTAGTCTCGAGGGGGAAAACTCTGGAAACACCATATATTTT
CASSLEGENSGNTIYF
>once|TRBD1|TRBJ2-7|TRBV5-6
TGTGCCAGCACACCGGGACAGGGAAACTACGAGCAGTACTTC
CASTPGQGNYEQYF
>once|.|TRBJ2-7|TRBV9
TGTGCCAGCAGCGCCACCTCGGGCCGGGGGACGGGCGAGCAGTACTTC
CASSATSGRGTGEQYF
>.|TRBD2|TRBJ2-1|TRBV30
TGTGCCTTGGACCCGAGCGGGAGGGGTAGTGAGCAGTTCTTC
CALDPSGRGSEQFF
>.|.|TRBJ2-2|TRBV4-1
TGCGCCAGCAGCTTAGCCGGGGACACCGGGGAGCTGTTTTTT
CASSLAGDTGELFF
>.|.|TRBJ1-5|TRBV6-1
TGTGCCAGCAGGATGGGGGTATCCAATCAGCCCCAGCATTTT
CASRMGVSNQPQHF